Below, one TCR beta chain is given with its context. As yet, its antigen is unknown. The trim removed 1 base at V and 3 bases at J, leaving 6 bases unmatched. The germline CDR1 and CDR2 sequences are SGHRS and YFSETQ. The CDR3 is made up of 16 amino acids. TCRdb re-analysed the 5' RACE reads in MiXCR, keeping a single row per CDR3 protein. The profile covers approximately 7,400 distinct CDR3 sequences, with 50% to 75% appearing a single time and about 2.5% taken by the ten largest. This entry belongs to a study of T-cell memory formation after mild COVID-19. On the study more broadly: TCR clusters were largely donor specific.

Study-wide results and caveats: Memory cells collected pre-infection included some clones that later responded, suggesting cross-reactive memory joined. Clones that contracted from day 15 to 85 were balanced CD4/CD8, while later expanders leaned CD4+.

The sequence was obtained from an adult who had mild COVID-19 (a few samples of this study predate the infection). Cell type and time point are not known. This rearrangement joins TRBV5-1 to TRBJ2-1; 8 nucleotides line up with TRBD1. The sequencing input was PBMCs or a T cell subset sorted from them (not recorded which). In nucleotides, the CDR3 is TGCGCCAGCAGCTTGCTTACAGGGGGGCTCTACAATGAGCAGTTCTTC. This encodes CASSLLTGGLYNEQFF.